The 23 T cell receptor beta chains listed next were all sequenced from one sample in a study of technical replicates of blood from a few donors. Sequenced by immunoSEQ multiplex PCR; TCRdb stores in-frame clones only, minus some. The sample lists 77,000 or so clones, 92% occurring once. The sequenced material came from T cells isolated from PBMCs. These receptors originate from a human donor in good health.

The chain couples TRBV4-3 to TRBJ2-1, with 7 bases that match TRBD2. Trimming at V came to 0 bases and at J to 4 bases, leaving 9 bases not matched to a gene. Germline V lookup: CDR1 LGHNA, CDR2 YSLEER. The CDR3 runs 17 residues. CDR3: CASSQDPPTGGYNEQFF. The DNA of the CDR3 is TGCGCCAGCAGCCAAGATCCCCCCACGGGGGGTTACAATGAGCAGTTCTTC.

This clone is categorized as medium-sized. CDR3 nucleotides: TGCGCCAGCAGTGAGCGGGAGAACAATGAGCAGTTCTTC. Residues: CASSERENNEQFF. The chain employs TRBV10-2 and TRBJ2-1, with D maybe TRBD2 (6 bases). Germline V gene data show CDR1 as WSHSY and CDR2 as SAAADI. The CDR3 consists of 13 residues. Trimming left V 2 bases short and J 5 bases short, with 7 bases between.

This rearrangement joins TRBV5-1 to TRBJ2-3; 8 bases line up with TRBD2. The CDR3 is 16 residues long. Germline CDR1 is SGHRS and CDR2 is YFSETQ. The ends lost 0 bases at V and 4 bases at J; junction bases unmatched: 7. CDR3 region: CASSLAPAGGPDTQYF. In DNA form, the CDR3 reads TGCGCCAGCAGCTTGGCCCCGGCGGGAGGCCCAGATACGCAGTATTTT.

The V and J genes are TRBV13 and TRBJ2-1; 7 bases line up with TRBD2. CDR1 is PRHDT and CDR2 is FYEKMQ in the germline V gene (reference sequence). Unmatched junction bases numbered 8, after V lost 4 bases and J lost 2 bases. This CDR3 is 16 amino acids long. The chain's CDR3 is CASSSLLAEPYNEQFF. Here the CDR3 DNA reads TGTGCCAGCAGCTCCCTTCTAGCGGAACCCTACAATGAGCAGTTCTTC.

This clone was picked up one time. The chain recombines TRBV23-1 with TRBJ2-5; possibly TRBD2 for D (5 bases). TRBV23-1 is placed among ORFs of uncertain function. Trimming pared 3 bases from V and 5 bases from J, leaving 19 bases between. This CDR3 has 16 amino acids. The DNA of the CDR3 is TGCGCCAGCAGTCACTGCACCCCTAAGTCGGGGGAGACCCAGTACTTC. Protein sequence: CASSHCTPKSGETQYF.

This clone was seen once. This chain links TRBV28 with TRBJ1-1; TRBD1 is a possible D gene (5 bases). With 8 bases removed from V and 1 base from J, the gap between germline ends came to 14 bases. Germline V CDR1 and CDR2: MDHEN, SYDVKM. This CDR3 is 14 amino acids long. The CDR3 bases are TGTGCCAGCGTTTATTCGGGGGGGAACACTGAAGCTTTCTTT. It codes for CASVYSGGNTEAFF. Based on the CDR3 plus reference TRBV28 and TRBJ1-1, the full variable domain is DVKVTQSSRYLVKRTGEKVFLECVQDMDHENMFWYRQDPGLGLRLIYFSYDVKMKEKGDIPEGYSVSREKKERFSLILESASTNQTSMYLCASVYSGGNTEAFFGQGTRLTVV.

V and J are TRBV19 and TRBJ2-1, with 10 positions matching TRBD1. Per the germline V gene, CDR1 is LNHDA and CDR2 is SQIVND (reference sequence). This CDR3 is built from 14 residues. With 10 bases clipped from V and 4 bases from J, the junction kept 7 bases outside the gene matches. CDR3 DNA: TGTGCCACAGTCGGGACAGGGGAGTACAATGAGCAGTTCTTC. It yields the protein CATVGTGEYNEQFF.

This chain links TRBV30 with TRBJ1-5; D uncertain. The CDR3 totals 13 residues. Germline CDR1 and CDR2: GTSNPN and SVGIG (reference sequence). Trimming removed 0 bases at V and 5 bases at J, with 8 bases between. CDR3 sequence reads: CAWSVQRDQPQHF. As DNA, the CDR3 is TGTGCCTGGAGTGTACAGAGGGATCAGCCCCAGCATTTT.

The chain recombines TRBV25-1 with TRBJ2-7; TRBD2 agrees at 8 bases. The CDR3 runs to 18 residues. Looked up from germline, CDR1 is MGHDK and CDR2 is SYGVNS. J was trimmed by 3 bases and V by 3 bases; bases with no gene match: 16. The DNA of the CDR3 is TGTGCCAGCAGTGACCCGAGGAAGGGCGCCAGCGGGAGCTACGAGCAGTACTTC. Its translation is CASSDPRKGASGSYEQYF.

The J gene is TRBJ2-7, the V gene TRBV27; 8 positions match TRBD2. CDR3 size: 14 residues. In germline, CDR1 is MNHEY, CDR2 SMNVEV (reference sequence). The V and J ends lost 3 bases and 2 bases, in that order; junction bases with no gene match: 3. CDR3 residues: CASSFSGGPYEQYF. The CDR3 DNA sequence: TGTGCCAGCAGTTTCTCGGGAGGGCCCTACGAGCAGTACTTC.

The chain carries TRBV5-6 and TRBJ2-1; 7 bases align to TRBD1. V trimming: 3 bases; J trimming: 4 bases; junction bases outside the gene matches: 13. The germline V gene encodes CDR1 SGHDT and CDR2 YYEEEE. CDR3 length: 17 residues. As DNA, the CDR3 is TGTGCCAGCAGCTGGAGGTTAGTACAGGGGTCGTACAATGAGCAGTTCTTC. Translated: CASSWRLVQGSYNEQFF.

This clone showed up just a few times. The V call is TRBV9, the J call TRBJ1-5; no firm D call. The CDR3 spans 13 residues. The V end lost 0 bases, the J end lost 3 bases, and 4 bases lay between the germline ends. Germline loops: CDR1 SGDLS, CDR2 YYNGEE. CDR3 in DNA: TGTGCCAGCAGCGTAGGAGACAATCAGCCCCAGCATTTT. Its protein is CASSVGDNQPQHF.

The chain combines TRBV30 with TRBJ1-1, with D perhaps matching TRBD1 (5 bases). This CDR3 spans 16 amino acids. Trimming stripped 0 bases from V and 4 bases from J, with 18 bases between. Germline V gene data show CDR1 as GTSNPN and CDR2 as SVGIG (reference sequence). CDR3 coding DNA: TGTGCCTGGAGTGTACGGGGGTCCTACGGTCCCACTGAAGCTTTCTTT. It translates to CAWSVRGSYGPTEAFF.

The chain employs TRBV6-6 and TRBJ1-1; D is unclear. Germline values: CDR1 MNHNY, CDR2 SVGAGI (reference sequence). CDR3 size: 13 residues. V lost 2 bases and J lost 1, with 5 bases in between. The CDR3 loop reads CASSYPENTEAFF. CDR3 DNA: TGTGCCAGCAGTTACCCAGAGAACACTGAAGCTTTCTTT.

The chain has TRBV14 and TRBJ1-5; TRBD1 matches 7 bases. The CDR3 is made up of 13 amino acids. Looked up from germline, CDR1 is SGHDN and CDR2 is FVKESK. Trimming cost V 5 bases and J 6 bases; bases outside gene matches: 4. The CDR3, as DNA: TGTGCCAGCAGCATAGGGGGCCTTCAGCCCCAGCATTTT. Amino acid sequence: CASSIGGLQPQHF.

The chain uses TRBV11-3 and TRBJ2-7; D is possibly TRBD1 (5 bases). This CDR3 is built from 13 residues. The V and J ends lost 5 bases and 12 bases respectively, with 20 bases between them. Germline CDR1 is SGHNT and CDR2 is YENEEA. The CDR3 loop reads CASSLTLGAALYF. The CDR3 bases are TGTGCCAGCAGCCTCACTCTAGGGGCTGCTTTGTACTTC.

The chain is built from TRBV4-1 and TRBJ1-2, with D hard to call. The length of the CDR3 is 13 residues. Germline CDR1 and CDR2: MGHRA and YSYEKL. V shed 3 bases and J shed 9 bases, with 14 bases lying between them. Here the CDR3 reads CASSQRSGFSYTF. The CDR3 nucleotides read TGCGCCAGCAGCCAGAGGTCGGGGTTTAGCTACACCTTC.

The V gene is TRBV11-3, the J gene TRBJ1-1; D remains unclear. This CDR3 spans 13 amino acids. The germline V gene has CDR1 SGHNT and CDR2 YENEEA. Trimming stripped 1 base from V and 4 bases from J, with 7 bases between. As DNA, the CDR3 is TGTGCCAGCAGCTTAGTCACAGCCACTGAAGCTTTCTTT. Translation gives CASSLVTATEAFF.

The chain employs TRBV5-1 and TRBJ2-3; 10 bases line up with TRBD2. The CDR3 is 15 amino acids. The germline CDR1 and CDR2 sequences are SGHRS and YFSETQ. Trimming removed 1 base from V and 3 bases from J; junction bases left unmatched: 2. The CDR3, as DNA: TGCGCCAGCAGCTTGCTGACTAGCGGGACAGATACGCAGTATTTT. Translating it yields CASSLLTSGTDTQYF.

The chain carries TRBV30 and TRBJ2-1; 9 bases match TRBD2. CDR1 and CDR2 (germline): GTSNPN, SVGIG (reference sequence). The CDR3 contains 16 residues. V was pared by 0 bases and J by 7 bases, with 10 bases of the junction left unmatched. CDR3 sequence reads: CAWSVMSLAGRNEQFF. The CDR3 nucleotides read TGTGCCTGGAGTGTAATGAGCCTAGCGGGGAGAAATGAGCAGTTCTTC.

For the CDR3, the DNA is TGTGCCAGCAGCTTAGTCCCCGGGACTGAAGCTTTCTTT. This encodes CASSLVPGTEAFF. The chain employs TRBV11-3 and TRBJ1-1; D is ambiguous. This CDR3 comprises 13 residues. Germline V CDR1 and CDR2: SGHNT, YENEEA. V was pared by 1 base and J by 5 bases, with 8 bases between.

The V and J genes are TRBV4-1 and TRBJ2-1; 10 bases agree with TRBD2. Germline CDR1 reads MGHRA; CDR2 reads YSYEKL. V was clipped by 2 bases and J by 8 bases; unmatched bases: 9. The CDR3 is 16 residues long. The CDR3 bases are TGCGCCAGCAGCCAATTCATAGCGGGAGGAGGCTATGAGCAGTTCTTC. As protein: CASSQFIAGGGYEQFF.

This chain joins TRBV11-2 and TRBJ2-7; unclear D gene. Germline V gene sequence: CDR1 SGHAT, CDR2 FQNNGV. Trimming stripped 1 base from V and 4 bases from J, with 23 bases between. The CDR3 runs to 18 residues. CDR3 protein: CASSLAGSPNLASYEQYF. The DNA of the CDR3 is TGTGCCAGCAGCTTAGCAGGTTCCCCAAACCTCGCCTCATACGAGCAGTACTTC.